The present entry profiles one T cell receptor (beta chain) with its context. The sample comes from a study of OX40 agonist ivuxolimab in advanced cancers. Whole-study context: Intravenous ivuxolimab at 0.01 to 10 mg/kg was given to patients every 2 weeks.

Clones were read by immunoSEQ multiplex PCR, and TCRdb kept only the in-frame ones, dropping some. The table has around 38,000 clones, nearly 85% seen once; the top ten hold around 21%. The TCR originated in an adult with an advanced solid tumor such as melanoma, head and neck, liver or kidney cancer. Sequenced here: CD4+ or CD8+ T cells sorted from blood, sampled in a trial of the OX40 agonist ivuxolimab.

The CDR3: CASSPPSGRVTGELFF. DNA of the CDR3: TGTGCCAGCAGCCCCCCCTCCGGGAGGGTCACCGGGGAGCTGTTTTTT. The chain links TRBV9 to TRBJ2-2; 8 nucleotides agree with TRBD2. V was clipped by 4 bases and J by 4 bases; unmatched bases: 9. CDR1 and CDR2 (germline): SGDLS, YYNGEE. The CDR3 runs to 16 residues.